What follows are 2 T cell receptor beta chains derived from one specimen sequenced in a study of CD8 T cells in Susac syndrome. Random hexamers were used to reverse transcribe an amount of about 0.45 to 1 ug RNA. One entry per CDR3 protein results from TCRdb running MiXCR on the immunoSEQ multiplex PCR reads. Of 45,000 to 60,000 distinct CDR3 sequences in the sample, nearly 95% were seen once. Source material: CD8+ T cells from PBMCs. Source of these receptors: a human donor in good health.

This chain joins TRBV4-1 and TRBJ2-5; TRBD2 matches 13 bases. The junction had 5 bases not matched to a gene; V was cut back by 5 bases and J by 2 bases. CDR1 is MGHRA, CDR2 YSYEKL, per germline. The CDR3 is 16 residues long. In DNA form, the CDR3 reads TGCGCCAGCAGCTTTCGACTAGCGGGAGGACAAGAGACCCAGTACTTC. Protein product: CASSFRLAGGQETQYF.

The CDR3 reads CALKKGTEAFF. In DNA, the CDR3 is TGTGCCTTGAAGAAGGGAACTGAAGCTTTCTTT. This sequence joins TRBV12-3 or TRBV12-4 and TRBJ1-1; no reliable D call. The V end was cut by 11 bases, the J end by 5 bases, with 12 bases between. This CDR3 has 11 amino acids.